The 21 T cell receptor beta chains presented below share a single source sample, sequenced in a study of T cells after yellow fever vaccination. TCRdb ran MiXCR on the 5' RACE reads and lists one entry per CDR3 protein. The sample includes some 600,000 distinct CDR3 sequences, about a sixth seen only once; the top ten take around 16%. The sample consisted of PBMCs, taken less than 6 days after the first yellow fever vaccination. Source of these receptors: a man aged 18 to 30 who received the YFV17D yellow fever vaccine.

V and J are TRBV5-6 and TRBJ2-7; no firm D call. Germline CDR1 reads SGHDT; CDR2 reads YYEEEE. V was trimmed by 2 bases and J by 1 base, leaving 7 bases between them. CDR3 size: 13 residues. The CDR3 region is CASSFVGSYEQYV. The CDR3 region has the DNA TGTGCCAGCAGCTTCGTAGGGTCCTACGAGCAGTACGTC.

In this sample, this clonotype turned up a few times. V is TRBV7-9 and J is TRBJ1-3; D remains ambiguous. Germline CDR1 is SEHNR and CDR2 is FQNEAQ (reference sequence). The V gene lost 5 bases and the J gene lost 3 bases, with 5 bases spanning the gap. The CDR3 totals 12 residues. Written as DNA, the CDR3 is TGTGCCAGCAGCGACTATGGAAACACCATATATTTT. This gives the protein CASSDYGNTIYF.

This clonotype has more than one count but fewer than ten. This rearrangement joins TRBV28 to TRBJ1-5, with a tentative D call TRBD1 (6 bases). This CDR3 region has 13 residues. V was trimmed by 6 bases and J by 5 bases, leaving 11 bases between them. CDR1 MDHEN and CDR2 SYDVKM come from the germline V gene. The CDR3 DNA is TGTGCCAGCAGCCAACAGGGATATCAGCCCCAGCATTTT. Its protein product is CASSQQGYQPQHF.

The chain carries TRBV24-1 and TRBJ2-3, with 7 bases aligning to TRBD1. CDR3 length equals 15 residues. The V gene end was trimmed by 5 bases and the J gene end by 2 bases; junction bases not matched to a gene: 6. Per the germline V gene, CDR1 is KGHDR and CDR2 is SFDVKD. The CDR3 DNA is TGTGCCACCAGTGGTAGGACAGGCAACACAGATACGCAGTATTTT. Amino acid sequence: CATSGRTGNTDTQYF.

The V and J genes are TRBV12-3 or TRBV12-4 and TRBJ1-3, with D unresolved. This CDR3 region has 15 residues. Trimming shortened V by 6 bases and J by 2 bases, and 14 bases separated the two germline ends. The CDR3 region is CASSSTSRAGNTIYF. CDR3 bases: TGTGCCAGCAGCTCGACATCGAGGGCTGGAAACACCATATATTTT.

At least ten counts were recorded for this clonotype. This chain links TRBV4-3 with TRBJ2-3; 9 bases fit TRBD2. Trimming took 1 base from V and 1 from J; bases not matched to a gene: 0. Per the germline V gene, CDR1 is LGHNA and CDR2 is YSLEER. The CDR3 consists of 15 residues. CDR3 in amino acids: CASSQASGGTDTQYF. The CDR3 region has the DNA TGCGCCAGCAGCCAAGCTAGCGGGGGCACAGATACGCAGTATTTT.

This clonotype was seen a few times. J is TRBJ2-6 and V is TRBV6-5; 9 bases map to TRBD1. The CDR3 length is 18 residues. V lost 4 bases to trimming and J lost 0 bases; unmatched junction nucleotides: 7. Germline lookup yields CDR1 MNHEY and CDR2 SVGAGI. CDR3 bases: TGTGCCAGCAGTTCGGGACAGGGAATAGACTCTGGGGCCAACGTCCTGACTTTC. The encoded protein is CASSSGQGIDSGANVLTF.

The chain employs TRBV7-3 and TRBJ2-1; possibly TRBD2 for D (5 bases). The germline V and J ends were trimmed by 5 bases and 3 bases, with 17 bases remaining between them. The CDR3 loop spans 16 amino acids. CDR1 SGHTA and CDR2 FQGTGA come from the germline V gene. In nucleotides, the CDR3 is TGTGCCAGCAGCAATACTCCGGGGAGATACTACAATGAGCAGTTCTTC. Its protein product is CASSNTPGRYYNEQFF.

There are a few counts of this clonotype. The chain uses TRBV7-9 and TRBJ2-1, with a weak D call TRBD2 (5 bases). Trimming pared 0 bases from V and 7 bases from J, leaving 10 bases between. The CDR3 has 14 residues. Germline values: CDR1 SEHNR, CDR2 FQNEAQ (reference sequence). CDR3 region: CASSLARTSNEQFF. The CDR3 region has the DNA TGTGCCAGCAGCTTAGCACGGACTTCTAATGAGCAGTTCTTC. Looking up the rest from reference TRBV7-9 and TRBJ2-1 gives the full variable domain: DTGVSQNPRHKITKRGQNVTFRCDPISEHNRLYWYRQTLGQGPEFLTYFQNEAQLEKSRLLSDRFSAERPKGSFSTLEIQRTEQGDSAMYLCASSLARTSNEQFFGPGTRLTVL.

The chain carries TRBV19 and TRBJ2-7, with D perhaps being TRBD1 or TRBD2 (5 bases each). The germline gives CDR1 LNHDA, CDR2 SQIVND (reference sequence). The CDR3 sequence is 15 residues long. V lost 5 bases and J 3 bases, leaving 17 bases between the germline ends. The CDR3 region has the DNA TGTGCCAGTAGTCTGGGGACCCGAGGGAGCTACGAGCAGTACTTC. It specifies CASSLGTRGSYEQYF.

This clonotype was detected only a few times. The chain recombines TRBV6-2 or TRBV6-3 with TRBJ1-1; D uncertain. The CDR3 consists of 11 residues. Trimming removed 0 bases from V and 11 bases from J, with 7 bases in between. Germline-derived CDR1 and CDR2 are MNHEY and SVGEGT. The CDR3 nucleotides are TGTGCCAGCAGTTACTCAGGTTGGGCTTTCTTT. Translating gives CASSYSGWAFF.

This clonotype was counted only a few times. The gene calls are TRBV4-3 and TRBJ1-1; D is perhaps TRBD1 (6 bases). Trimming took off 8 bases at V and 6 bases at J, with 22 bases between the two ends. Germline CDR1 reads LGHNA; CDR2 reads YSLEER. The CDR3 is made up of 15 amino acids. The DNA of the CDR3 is TGCGCCAGCGCCCGGGCGGCCTATGAGGGGGCTGAAGCTTTCTTT. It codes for CASARAAYEGAEAFF.

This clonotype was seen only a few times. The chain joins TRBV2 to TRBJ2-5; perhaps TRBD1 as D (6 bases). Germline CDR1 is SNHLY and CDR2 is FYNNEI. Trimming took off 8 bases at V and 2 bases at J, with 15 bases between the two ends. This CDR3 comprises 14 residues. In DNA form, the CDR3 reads TGTGCCAGCTTAGCAGGGGCTCGACAAGAGACCCAGTACTTC. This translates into CASLAGARQETQYF.

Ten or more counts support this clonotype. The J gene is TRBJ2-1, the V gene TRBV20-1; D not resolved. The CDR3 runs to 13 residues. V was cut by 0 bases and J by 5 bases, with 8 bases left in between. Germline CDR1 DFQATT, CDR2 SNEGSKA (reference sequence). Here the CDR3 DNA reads TGCAGTGCTAGAGATAGACTTAACAATGAGCAGTTCTTC. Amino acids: CSARDRLNNEQFF.

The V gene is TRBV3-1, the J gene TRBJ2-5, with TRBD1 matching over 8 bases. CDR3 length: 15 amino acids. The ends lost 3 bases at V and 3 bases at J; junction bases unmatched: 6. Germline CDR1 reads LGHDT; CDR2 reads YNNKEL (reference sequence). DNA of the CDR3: TGTGCCAGCAGCCACAACTCACAGGGGGAAGAGACCCAGTACTTC. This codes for CASSHNSQGEETQYF.

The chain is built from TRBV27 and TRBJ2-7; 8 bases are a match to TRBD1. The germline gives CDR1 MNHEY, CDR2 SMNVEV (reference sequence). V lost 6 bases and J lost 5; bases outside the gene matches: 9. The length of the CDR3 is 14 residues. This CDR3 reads CASSPTGGQDEQYF. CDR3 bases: TGTGCCAGCAGCCCCACAGGGGGGCAGGACGAGCAGTACTTC.

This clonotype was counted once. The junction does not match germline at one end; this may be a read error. The CDR3 loop reads CGARAPDRGNTEAFF. As DNA, the CDR3 is TGCGGTGCTAGAGCCCCGGACAGGGGAAACACTGAAGCTTTCTTT. V gene TRBV20-1 combines with J gene TRBJ1-1; 9 bases match TRBD1. This CDR3 has 15 residues. Germline V CDR1 and CDR2: DFQATT, SNEGSKA (reference sequence).

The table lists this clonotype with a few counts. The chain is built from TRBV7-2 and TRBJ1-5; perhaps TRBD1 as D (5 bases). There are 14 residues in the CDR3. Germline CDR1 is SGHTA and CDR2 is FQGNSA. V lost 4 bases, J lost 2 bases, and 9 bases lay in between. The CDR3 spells CASSSRVGNQPQHF. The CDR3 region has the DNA TGTGCCAGCAGCTCCAGGGTGGGCAATCAGCCCCAGCATTTT.

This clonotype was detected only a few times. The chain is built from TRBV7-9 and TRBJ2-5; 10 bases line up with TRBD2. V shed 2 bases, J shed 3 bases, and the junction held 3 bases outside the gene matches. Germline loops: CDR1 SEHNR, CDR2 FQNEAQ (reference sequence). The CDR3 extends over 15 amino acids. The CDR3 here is CASSLWLAGEETQYF. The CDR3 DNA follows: TGTGCCAGCAGCTTATGGCTAGCGGGGGAAGAGACCCAGTACTTC.

The CDR3 sequence: CAIGDRETSYNEQFF. CDR3 sequence (DNA): TGTGCCATCGGAGACAGAGAAACCTCCTACAATGAGCAGTTCTTC. The J gene is TRBJ2-1, the V gene TRBV10-3; TRBD1 is a possible D gene (5 bases). Germline CDR1 ENHRY, CDR2 SYGVKD. The V gene lost 8 bases and the J gene lost 0 bases, with 14 bases spanning the gap. The CDR3 extends over 15 amino acids.

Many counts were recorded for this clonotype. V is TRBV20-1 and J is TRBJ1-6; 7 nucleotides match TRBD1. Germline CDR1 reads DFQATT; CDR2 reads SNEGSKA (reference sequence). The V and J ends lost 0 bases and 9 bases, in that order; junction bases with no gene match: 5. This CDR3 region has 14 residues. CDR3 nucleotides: TGCAGTGCTAGAGATGACAGGGAGGCTTCACCCCTCCACTTT. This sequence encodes CSARDDREASPLHF.